The source of this T cell receptor (beta chain) is a study of cytomegalovirus exposure and HLA in healthy donors. General observations from the study: In a later analysis, a missense DCLRE1C variant was linked to TCR beta V- and J-gene trimming.

The V gene end was trimmed by 5 bases and the J gene end by 4 bases; junction bases not matched to a gene: 7. Germline V gene lookup returns CDR1 GTSNPN and CDR2 SVGIG (reference sequence). This CDR3 comprises 13 residues. The PCR made use of 60 Vbeta and 13 Jbeta primers. Under the authors' procedure: The authors later counted roughly 79 million unique TCR beta chains, 9.5 million to 13 million of them shared. TCRdb's copy holds only in-frame clones and misses some; the assay was immunoSEQ multiplex PCR. V and J calls plus clone size are reproduced from that table; the DNA served to infer D and trimming. This table has 180,000 or so clones, about four fifths appearing once. This clone appeared a few times. The antigen is unknown.

This TCR was recovered from a male donor in good health and CMV-seronegative. Sequencing was carried out using PBMCs. The chain joins TRBV30 to TRBJ1-2; 7 nucleotides line up with TRBD1. The CDR3, as DNA: TGTGCCTGGGGACAAGGGACAGCCTATGGCTACACCTTC. Protein product: CAWGQGTAYGYTF.